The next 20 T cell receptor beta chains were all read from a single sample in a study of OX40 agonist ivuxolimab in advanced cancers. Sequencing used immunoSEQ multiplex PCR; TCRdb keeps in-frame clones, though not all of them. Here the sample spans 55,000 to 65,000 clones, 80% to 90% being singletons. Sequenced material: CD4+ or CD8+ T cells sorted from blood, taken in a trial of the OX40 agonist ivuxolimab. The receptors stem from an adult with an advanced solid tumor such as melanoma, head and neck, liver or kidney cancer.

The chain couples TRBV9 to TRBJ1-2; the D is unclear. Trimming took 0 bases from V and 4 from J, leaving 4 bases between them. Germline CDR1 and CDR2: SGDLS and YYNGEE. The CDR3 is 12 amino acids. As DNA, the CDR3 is TGTGCCAGCAGCGTAGAAGGCTATGGCTACACCTTC. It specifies CASSVEGYGYTF.

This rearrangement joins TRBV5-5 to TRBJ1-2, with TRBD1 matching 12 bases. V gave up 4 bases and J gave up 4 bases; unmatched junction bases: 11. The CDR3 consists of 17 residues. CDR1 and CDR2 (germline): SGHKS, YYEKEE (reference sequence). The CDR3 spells CASSANPGTGGSYGYTF. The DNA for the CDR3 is TGTGCCAGCAGCGCAAACCCCGGGACAGGGGGCAGCTATGGCTACACCTTC.

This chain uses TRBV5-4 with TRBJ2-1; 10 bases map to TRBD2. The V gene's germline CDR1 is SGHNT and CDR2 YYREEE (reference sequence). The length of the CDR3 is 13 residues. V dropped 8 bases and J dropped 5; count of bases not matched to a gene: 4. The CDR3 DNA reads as TGTGCCAGTCGGACTAGCGGAAACAATGAGCAGTTCTTC. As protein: CASRTSGNNEQFF.

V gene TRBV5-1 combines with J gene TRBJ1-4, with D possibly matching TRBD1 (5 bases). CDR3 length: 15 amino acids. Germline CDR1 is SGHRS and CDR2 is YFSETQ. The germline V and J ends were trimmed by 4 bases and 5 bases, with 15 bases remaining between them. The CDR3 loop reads CASSVSGTFNEKLFF. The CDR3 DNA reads TGCGCCAGCAGCGTCTCCGGGACTTTCAATGAAAAACTGTTTTTT.

The CDR3 loop is CASSQELRTGYGYTF. CDR3 nucleotides: TGCGCCAGCAGCCAAGAATTAAGGACAGGGTATGGCTACACCTTC. The rearrangement links TRBV4-3 to TRBJ1-2; 8 positions agree with TRBD1. V dropped 0 bases and J dropped 5; count of bases not matched to a gene: 5. Germline-derived CDR1 and CDR2 are LGHNA and YSLEER. There are 15 residues in the CDR3.

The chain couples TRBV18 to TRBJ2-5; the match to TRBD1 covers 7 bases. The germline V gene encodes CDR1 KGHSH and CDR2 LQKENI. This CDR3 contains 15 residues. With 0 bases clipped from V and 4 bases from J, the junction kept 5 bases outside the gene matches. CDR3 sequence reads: CASSPPGQLGETQYF. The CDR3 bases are TGTGCCAGCTCACCACCGGGACAGCTAGGAGAGACCCAGTACTTC.

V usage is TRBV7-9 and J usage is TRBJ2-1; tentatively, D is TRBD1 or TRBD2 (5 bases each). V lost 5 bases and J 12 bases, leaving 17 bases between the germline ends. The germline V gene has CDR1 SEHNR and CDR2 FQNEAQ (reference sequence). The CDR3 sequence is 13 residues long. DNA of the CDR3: TGTGCCAGCAGCCGGTTACAGGACTTCGGGCAGTTCTTC. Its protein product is CASSRLQDFGQFF. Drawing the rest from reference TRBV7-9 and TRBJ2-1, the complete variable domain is DTGVSQNPRHKITKRGQNVTFRCDPISEHNRLYWYRQTLGQGPEFLTYFQNEAQLEKSRLLSDRFSAERPKGSFSTLEIQRTEQGDSAMYLCASSRLQDFGQFFGPGTRLTVL.

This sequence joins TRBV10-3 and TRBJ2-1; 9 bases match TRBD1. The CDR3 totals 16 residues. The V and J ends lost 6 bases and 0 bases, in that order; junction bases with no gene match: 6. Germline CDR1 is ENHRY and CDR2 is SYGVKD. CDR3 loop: CAIRGTGIGSYNEQFF. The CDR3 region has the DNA TGTGCCATCAGAGGGACAGGGATCGGCTCCTACAATGAGCAGTTCTTC.

CDR3 in amino acids: CASSLGGGAEETQYF. CDR3 sequence (DNA): TGTGCCAGCAGCTTAGGCGGGGGGGCTGAAGAGACCCAGTACTTC. J is TRBJ2-5 and V is TRBV7-9; 9 nucleotides agree with TRBD2. This CDR3 comprises 15 residues. V trimming: 1 base; J trimming: 3 bases; junction bases outside the gene matches: 3. Germline assignment: CDR1 SEHNR and CDR2 FQNEAQ (reference sequence).

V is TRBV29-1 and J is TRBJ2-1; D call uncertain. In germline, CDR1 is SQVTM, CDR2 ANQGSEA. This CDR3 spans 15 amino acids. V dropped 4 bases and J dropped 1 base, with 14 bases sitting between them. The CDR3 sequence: CSVGATPDSYNEQFF. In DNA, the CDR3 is TGCAGCGTTGGGGCTACGCCAGATTCCTACAATGAGCAGTTCTTC.

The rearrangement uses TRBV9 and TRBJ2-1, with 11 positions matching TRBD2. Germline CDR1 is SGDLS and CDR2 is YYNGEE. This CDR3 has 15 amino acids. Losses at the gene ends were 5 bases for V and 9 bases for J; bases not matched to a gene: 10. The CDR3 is CASRGTSGAEGEQFF. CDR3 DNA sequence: TGTGCCAGCAGAGGGACTAGCGGAGCTGAGGGTGAGCAGTTCTTC.

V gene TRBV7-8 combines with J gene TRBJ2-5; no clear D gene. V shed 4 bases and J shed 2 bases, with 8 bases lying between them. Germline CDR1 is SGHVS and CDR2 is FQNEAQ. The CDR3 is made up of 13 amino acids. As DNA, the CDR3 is TGTGCCAGCAGCTCCCTGGGACAAGAGACCCAGTACTTC. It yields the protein CASSSLGQETQYF.

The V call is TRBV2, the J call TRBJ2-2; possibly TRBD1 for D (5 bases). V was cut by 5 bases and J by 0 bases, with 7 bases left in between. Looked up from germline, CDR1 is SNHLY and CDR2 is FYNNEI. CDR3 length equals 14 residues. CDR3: CASSLTANTGELFF. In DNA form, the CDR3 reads TGTGCCAGCAGTTTGACAGCGAACACCGGGGAGCTGTTTTTT.

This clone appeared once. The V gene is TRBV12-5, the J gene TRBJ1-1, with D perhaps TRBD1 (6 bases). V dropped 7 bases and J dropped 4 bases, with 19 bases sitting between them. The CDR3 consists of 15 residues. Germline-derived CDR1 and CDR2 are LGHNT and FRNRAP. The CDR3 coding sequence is TGTGCTAGTGCCCTCCCCGGGCAGGGGAGCACTGAAGCTTTCTTT. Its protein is CASALPGQGSTEAFF. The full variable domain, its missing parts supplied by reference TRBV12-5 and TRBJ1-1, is DARVTQTPRHKVTEMGQEVTMRCQPILGHNTVFWYRQTMMQGLELLAYFRNRAPLDDSGMPKDRFSAEMPDATLATLKIQPSEPRDSAVYFCASALPGQGSTEAFFGQGTRLTVV.

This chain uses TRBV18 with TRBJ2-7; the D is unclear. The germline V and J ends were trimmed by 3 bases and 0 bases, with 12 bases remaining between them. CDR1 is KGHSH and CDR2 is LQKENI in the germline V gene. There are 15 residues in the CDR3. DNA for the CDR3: TGTGCCAGCTCACCCCCGGGCCCCAGCTCCTACGAGCAGTACTTC. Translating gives CASSPPGPSSYEQYF. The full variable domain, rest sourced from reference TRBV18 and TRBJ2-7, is NAGVMQNPRHLVRRRGQEARLRCSPMKGHSHVYWYRQLPEEGLKFMVYLQKENIIDESGMPKERFSAEFPKEGPSILRIQQVVRGDSAAYFCASSPPGPSSYEQYFGPGTRLTVT.

CDR3 residues: CASIKGAGGELFF. The CDR3 DNA is TGTGCCAGCATAAAGGGGGCCGGCGGGGAGCTGTTTTTT. The rearrangement links TRBV18 to TRBJ2-2; TRBD1 aligns across 7 bases. The CDR3 consists of 13 residues. V lost 8 bases, J lost 7 bases, and 7 bases stayed unmatched. Germline-derived CDR1 and CDR2 are KGHSH and LQKENI.

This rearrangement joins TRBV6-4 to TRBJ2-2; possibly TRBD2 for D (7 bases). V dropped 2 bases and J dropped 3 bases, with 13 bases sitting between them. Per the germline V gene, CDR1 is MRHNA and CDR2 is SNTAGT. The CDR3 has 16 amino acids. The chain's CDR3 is CASSDRGGPHTGELFF. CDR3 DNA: TGTGCCAGCAGTGACCGCGGGGGCCCCCACACCGGGGAGCTGTTTTTT.

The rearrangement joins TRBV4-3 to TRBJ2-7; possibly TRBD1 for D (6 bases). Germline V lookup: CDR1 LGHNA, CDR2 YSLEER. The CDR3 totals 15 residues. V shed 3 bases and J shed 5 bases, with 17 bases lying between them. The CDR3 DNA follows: TGCGCCAGCAGCCAGGGGCAGGGGTCTTGGAACGAGCAGTACTTC. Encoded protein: CASSQGQGSWNEQYF.

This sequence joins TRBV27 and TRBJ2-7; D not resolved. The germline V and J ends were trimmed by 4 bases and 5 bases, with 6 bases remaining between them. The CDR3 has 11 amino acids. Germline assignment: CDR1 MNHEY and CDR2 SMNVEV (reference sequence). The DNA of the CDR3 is TGTGCCAGCAGTTATTCCCACGAGCAGTACTTC. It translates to CASSYSHEQYF.

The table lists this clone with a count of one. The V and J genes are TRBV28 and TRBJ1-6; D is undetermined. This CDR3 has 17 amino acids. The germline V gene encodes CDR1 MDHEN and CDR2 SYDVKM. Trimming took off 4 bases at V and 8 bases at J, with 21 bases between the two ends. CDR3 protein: CASSSDAASERDSPLHF. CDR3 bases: TGTGCCAGCAGTTCGGACGCCGCGTCCGAGAGGGATTCACCCCTCCACTTT.